A single T cell receptor (beta chain) is shown here with its context. No antigen is known for it. The data are from a study of early T cells in non-severe SARS-CoV-2 infection. Study results and limitations: VDJdb-based matching was biased toward anti-spike CD8 responses and missed private and CD4 specificities.

The CDR3 consists of 14 residues. Separate cDNA molecules each had unique molecular identifiers attached to them. MiXCR was run by TCRdb on the 5' RACE reads, yielding one entry per CDR3 protein. The sample records about 100,000 distinct CDR3 sequences, about 12% being singletons. The sequencing input was whole blood. This TCR came from an adult who was a healthcare worker with PCR-confirmed SARS-CoV-2 infection or an uninfected control (not recorded which). The chain links TRBV21-1 to TRBJ2-4; TRBD2, as called in the table, went unchecked against the DNA. TRBV21-1 is a pseudogene locus. CDR3 residues: CASSKRGDKNIQYF. The DNA for the CDR3 is TGTGCCTCGTCTAAGCGGGGGGACAAAAACATTCAGTACTTC.